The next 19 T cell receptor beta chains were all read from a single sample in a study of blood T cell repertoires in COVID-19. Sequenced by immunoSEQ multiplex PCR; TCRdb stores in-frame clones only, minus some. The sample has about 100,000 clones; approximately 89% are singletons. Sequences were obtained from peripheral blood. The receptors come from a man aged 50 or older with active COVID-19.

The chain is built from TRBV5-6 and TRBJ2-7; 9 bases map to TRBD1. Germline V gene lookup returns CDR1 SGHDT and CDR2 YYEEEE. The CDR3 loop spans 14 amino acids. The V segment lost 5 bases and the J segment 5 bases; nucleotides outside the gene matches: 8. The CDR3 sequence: CASSSRDRVHEQYF. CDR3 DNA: TGTGCCAGCAGTTCCCGGGACAGGGTCCACGAGCAGTACTTC. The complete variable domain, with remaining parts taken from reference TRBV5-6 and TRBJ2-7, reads DAGVTQSPTHLIKTRGQQVTLRCSPKSGHDTVSWYQQALGQGPQFIFQYYEEEERQRGNFPDRFSGHQFPNYSSELNVNALLLGDSALYLCASSSRDRVHEQYFGPGTRLTVT.

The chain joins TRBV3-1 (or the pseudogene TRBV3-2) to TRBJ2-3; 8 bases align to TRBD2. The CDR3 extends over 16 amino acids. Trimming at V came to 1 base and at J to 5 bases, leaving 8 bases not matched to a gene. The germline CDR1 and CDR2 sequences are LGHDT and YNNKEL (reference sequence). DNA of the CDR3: TGTGCCAGCAGCCAAGTTGGTAGCGGGGCTGGAGATACGCAGTATTTT. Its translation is CASSQVGSGAGDTQYF.

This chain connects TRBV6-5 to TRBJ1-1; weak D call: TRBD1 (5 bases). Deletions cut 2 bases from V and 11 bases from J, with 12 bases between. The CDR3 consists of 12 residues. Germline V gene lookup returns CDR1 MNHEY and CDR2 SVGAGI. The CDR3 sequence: CASSYELGQAFF. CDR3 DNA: TGTGCCAGCAGTTACGAGTTGGGGCAGGCTTTCTTT.

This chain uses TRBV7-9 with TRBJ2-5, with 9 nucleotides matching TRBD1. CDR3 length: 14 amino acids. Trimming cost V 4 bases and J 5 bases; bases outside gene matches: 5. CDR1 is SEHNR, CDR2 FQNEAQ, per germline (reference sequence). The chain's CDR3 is CASSSGQGYETQYF. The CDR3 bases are TGTGCCAGCAGCTCGGGACAGGGATACGAGACCCAGTACTTC.

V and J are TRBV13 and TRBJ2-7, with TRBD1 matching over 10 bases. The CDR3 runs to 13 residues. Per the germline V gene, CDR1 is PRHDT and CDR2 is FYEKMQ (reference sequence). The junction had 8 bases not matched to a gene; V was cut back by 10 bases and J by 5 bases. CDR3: CATEDRGQHEQYF. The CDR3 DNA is TGTGCCACCGAAGACAGGGGGCAACACGAGCAGTACTTC.

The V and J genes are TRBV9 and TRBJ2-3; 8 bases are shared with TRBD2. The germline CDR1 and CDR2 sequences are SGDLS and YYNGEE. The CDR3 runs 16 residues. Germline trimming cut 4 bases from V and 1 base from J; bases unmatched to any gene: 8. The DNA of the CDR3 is TGTGCCAGCAGCTTGTCGGGGGGGCCCGGCACAGATACGCAGTATTTT. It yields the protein CASSLSGGPGTDTQYF.

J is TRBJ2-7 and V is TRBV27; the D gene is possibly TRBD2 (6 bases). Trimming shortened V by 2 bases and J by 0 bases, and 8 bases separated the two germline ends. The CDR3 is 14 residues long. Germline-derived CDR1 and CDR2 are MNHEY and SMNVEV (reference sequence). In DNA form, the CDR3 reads TGTGCCAGCAGTTTAGGGGGGAGCTCCTACGAGCAGTACGTC. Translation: CASSLGGSSYEQYV.

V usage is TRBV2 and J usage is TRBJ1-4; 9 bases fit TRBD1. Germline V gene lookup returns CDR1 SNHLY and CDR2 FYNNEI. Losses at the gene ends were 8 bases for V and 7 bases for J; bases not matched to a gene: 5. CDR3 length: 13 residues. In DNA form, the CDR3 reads TGTGCCAGCGGGGGGACAGGGATTGAAAAACTGTTTTTT. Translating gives CASGGTGIEKLFF.

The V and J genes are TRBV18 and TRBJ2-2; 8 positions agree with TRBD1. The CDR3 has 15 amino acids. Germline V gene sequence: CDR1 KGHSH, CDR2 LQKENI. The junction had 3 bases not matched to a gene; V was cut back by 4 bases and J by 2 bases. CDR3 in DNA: TGTGCCAGCTCACGGCAGGGGGCAAACACCGGGGAGCTGTTTTTT. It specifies CASSRQGANTGELFF.

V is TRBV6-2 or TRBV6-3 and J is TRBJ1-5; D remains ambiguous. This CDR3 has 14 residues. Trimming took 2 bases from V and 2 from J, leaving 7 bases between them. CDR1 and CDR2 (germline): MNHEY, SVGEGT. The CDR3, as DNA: TGTGCCAGCAGTTACATCCAGGGCAATCAGCCCCAGCATTTT. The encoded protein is CASSYIQGNQPQHF.

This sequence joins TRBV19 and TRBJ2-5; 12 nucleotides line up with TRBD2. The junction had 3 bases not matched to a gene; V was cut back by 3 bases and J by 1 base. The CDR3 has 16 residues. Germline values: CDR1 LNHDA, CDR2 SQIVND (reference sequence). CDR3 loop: CASSMSSGRVQETQYF. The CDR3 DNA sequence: TGTGCCAGTAGTATGTCTAGCGGGAGGGTCCAAGAGACCCAGTACTTC.

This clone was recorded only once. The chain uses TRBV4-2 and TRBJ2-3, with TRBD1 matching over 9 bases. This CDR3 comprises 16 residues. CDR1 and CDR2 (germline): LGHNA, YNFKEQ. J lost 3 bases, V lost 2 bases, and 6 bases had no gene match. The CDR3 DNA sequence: TGTGCCAGCAGCCAATACGACAGGGGGGAAACAGATACGCAGTATTTT. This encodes CASSQYDRGETDTQYF.

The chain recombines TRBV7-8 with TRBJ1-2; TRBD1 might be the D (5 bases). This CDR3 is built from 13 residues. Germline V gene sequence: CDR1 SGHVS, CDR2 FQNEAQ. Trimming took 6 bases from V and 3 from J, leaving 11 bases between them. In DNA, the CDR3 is TGTGCCAGCAGTCCGACAGCTGACTATGGCTACACCTTC. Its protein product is CASSPTADYGYTF.

CDR3 residues: CATSEGQGDTEAFF. Written as DNA, the CDR3 is TGTGCCACCAGTGAAGGACAGGGGGACACTGAAGCTTTCTTT. This chain joins TRBV24-1 and TRBJ1-1; 10 bases map to TRBD1. The V gene end was trimmed by 4 bases and the J gene end by 3 bases; junction bases not matched to a gene: 1. CDR1 is KGHDR and CDR2 is SFDVKD in the germline V gene. The CDR3 sequence is 14 residues long.

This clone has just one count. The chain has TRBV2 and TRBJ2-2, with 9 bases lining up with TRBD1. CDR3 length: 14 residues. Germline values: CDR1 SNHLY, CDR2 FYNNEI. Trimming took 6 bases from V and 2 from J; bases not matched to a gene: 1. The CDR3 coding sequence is TGTGCCAGCAGGGGACAGGGAAACACCGGGGAGCTGTTTTTT. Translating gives CASRGQGNTGELFF.

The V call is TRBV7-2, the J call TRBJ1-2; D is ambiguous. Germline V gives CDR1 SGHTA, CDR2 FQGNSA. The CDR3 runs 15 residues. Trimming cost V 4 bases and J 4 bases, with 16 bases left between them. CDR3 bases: TGTGCCAGCAGCTCCGAGCCGAGAAATAGCTATGGCTACACCTTC. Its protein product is CASSSEPRNSYGYTF.

CDR3: CASSILQGQPQHF. CDR3 bases: TGTGCCAGCAGTATACTCCAGGGCCAGCCCCAGCATTTT. The chain joins TRBV2 to TRBJ1-5, with D perhaps TRBD1 (5 bases). The CDR3 runs to 13 residues. Germline values: CDR1 SNHLY, CDR2 FYNNEI. Trimming shortened V by 5 bases and J by 7 bases, and 12 bases separated the two germline ends.

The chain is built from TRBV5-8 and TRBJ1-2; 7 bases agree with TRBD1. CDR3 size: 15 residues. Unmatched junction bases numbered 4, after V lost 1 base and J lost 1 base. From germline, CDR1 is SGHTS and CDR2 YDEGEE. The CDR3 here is CASSLKGGINYGYTF. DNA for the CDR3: TGTGCCAGCAGCTTGAAAGGGGGCATTAACTATGGCTACACCTTC.

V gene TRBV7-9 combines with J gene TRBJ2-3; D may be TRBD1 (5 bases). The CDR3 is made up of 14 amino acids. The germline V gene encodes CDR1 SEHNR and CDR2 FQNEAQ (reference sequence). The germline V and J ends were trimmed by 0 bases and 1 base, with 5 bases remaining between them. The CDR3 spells CASSLAGGTDTQYF. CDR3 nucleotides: TGTGCCAGCAGCTTAGCAGGGGGCACAGATACGCAGTATTTT.